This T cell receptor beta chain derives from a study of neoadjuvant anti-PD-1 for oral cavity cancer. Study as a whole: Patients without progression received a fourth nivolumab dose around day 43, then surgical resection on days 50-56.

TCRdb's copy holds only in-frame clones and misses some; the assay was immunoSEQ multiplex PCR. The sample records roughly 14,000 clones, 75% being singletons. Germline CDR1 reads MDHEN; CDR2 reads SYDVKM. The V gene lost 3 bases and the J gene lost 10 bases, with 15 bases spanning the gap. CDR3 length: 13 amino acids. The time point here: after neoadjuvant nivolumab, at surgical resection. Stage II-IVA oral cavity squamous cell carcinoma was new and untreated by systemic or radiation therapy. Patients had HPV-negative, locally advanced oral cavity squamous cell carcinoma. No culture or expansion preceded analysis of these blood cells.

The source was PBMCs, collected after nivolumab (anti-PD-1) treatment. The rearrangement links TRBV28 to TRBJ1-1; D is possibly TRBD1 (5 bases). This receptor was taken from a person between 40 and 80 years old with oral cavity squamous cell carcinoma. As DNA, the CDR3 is TGTGCCAGCAGTTTGGTCTGGGGCGGGGGAGCTTTCTTT. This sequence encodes CASSLVWGGGAFF.